This entry concerns a single T cell receptor beta chain. Its antigen is not known. The sample belongs to a study of long-term antiretroviral therapy in people with HIV. As for the study in general: A decade or so separates the oldest specimens from the later 2015 immediate-ART recommendation.

Assay version v3.0 of immunoSEQ was used, and it was run at survey level. The assay was immunoSEQ multiplex PCR, and TCRdb's table has in-frame clones only and misses some. The sample has tens of thousands of clones; 85% are singletons. Overall study findings and caveats: The repertoire was dominated at all time points by clones expanded before ART. Increased diversity was seen after ART, yet it remained lower than in transplant donor controls.

Germline lookup yields CDR1 MNHEY and CDR2 SVGAGI. The CDR3 totals 14 residues. The V gene lost 0 bases and the J gene lost 2 bases, with 7 bases spanning the gap. The chain employs TRBV6-5 and TRBJ1-2, with D perhaps matching TRBD1 (5 bases). This material consisted of unsorted PBMCs, taken approximately 3.3 years after starting antiretroviral therapy. The receptor's source is a man younger than 35 with HIV. The CDR3 nucleotides read TGTGCCAGCAGTTACTCCAGGGCCAACTATGGCTACACCTTC. Amino acid sequence: CASSYSRANYGYTF.